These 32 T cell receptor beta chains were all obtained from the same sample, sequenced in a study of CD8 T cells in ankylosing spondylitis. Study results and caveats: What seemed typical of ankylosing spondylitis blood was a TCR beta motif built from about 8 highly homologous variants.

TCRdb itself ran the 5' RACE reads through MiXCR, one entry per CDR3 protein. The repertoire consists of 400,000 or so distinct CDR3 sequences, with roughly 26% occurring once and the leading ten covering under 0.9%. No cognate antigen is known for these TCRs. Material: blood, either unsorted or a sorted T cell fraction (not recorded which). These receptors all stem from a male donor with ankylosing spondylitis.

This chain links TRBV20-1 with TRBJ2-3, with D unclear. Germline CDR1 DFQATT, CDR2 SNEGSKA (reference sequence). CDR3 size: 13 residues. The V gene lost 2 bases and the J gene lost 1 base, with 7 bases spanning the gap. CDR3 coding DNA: TGCAGTGCTAGACACAGCGGCACAGATACGCAGTATTTT. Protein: CSARHSGTDTQYF.

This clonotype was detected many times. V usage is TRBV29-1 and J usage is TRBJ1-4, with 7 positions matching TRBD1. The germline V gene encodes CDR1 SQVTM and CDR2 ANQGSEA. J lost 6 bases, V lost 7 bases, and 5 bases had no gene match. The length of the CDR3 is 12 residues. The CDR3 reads CSGQGLDEKLFF. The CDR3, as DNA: TGCAGCGGACAGGGATTGGATGAAAAACTGTTTTTT.

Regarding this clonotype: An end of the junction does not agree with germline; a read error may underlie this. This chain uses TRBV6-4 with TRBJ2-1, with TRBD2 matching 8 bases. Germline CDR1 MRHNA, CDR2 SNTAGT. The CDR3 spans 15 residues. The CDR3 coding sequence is TGTGCCACCTCCCGAGGTAGCGGGAATGTGGATGAGCAGTCCTTC. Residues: CATSRGSGNVDEQSF.

CDR3 sequence: CASSRGGGSSYNEQFF. CDR3 nucleotide sequence: TGTGCCAGCAGCCGAGGAGGCGGGAGTTCCTACAATGAGCAGTTCTTC. V usage is TRBV7-2 and J usage is TRBJ2-1; TRBD2 agrees at 7 bases. CDR1 is SGHTA and CDR2 is FQGNSA in the germline V gene. The CDR3 loop spans 16 amino acids. The ends lost 5 bases at V and 1 base at J; junction bases unmatched: 8.

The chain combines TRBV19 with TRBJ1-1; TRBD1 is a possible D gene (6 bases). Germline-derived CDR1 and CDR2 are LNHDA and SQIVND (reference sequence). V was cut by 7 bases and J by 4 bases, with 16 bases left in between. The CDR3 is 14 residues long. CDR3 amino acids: CASMGLQGGTEAFF. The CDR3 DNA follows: TGTGCCAGTATGGGACTACAGGGCGGCACTGAAGCTTTCTTT. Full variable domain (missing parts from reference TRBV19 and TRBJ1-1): DGGITQSPKYLFRKEGQNVTLSCEQNLNHDAMYWYRQDPGQGLRLIYYSQIVNDFQKGDIAEGYSVSREKKESFPLTVTSAQKNPTAFYLCASMGLQGGTEAFFGQGTRLTVV.

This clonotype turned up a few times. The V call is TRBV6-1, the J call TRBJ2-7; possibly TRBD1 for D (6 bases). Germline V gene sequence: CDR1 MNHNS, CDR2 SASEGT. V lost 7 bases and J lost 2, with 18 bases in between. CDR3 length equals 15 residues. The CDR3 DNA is TGTGCCAGCACCTTTCCGGTGGGGGCCACCTACGAGCAGTACTTC. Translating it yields CASTFPVGATYEQYF.

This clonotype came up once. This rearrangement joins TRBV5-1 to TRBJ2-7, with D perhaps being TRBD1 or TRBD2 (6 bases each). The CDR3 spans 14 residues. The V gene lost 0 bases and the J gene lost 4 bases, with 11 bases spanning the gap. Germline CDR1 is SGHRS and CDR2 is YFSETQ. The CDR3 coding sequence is TGCGCCAGCAGCTTGGATCAGGGGAGGTACGAGCAGTACGTC. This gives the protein CASSLDQGRYEQYV.

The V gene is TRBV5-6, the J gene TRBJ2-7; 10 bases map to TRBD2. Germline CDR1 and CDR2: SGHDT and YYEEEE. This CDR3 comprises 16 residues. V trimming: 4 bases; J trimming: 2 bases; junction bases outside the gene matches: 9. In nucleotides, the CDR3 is TGTGCCAGCAGCCCGGGAACTAGCGGGACCACCTACGAGCAGTACGTC. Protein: CASSPGTSGTTYEQYV.

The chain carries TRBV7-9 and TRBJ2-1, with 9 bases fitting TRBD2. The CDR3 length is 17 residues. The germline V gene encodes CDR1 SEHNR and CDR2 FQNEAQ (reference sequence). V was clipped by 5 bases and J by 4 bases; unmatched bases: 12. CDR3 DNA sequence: TGTGCCAGCAGCCCATTTGGACTAGCGAGGAGTTACAATGAGCAGTTCTTC. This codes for CASSPFGLARSYNEQFF.

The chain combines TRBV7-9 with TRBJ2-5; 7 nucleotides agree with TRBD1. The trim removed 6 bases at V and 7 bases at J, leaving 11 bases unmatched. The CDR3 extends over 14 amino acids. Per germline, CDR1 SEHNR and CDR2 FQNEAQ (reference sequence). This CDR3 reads CASSIGTADGTQYF. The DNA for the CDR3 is TGTGCCAGCAGTATCGGGACAGCGGATGGGACCCAGTACTTC.

CDR3 loop: CSARDAAESTDTQYF. The CDR3 DNA follows: TGCAGTGCTAGAGATGCAGCGGAAAGCACAGATACGCAGTATTTT. The chain carries TRBV20-1 and TRBJ2-3; D possibly corresponds to TRBD2 (5 bases). The germline V and J ends were trimmed by 0 bases and 0 bases, with 10 bases remaining between them. The CDR3 contains 15 residues. Germline CDR1 DFQATT, CDR2 SNEGSKA (reference sequence).

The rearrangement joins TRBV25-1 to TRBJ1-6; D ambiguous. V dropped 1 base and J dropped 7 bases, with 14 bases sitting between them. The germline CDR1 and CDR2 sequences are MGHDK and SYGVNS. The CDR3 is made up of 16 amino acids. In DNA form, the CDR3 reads TGTGCCAGCAGTGAATGGACGGGCGACACGAATTCACCCCTCCACTTT. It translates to CASSEWTGDTNSPLHF.

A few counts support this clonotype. The CDR3 DNA sequence: TGTGCCAGCTCCCACCGGCAAGCGGTCGGCTACACCTTC. Translation gives CASSHRQAVGYTF. The rearrangement joins TRBV5-6 to TRBJ1-2; unclear D gene. The CDR3 covers 13 residues. V was cut by 7 bases and J by 8 bases, with 18 bases left in between. Germline CDR1 is SGHDT and CDR2 is YYEEEE. The variable domain in full, with the rest retrieved from reference TRBV5-6 and TRBJ1-2, is DAGVTQSPTHLIKTRGQQVTLRCSPKSGHDTVSWYQQALGQGPQFIFQYYEEEERQRGNFPDRFSGHQFPNYSSELNVNALLLGDSALYLCASSHRQAVGYTFGSGTRLTVV.

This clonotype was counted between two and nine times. The CDR3, as DNA: TGCGCCAGCAGCTTGGGGTCCACTGAAGCTTTCTTT. Amino acid sequence: CASSLGSTEAFF. The rearrangement joins TRBV5-1 to TRBJ1-1; D is undetermined. CDR3 length equals 12 residues. Germline CDR1 SGHRS, CDR2 YFSETQ. Trimming removed 0 bases at V and 4 bases at J, with 4 bases between. The full variable domain, in which reference TRBV5-1 and TRBJ1-1 provide the parts outside the CDR3, is KAGVTQTPRYLIKTRGQQVTLSCSPISGHRSVSWYQQTPGQGLQFLFEYFSETQRNKGNFPGRFSGRQFSNSRSEMNVSTLELGDSALYLCASSLGSTEAFFGQGTRLTVV.

This chain's CDR3 is CASSLGFLAATDTQYF. CDR3 DNA sequence: TGTGCCAGCAGTTTAGGTTTCCTAGCGGCCACAGATACGCAGTATTTT. The chain employs TRBV27 and TRBJ2-3, with 7 bases that match TRBD2. V was pared by 2 bases and J by 2 bases, with 7 bases of the junction left unmatched. Germline CDR1 is MNHEY and CDR2 is SMNVEV (reference sequence). CDR3 length: 16 residues.

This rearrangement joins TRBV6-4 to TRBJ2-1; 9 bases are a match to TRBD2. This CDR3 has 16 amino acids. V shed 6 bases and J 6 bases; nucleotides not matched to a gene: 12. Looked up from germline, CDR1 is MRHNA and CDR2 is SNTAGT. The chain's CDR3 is CASSDPTSGGGNEQFF. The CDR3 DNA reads TGTGCCAGCAGCGACCCGACTAGCGGAGGGGGCAATGAGCAGTTCTTC.

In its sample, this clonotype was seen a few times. The CDR3 DNA is TGCGCCAGCAGCTTGTATGGGGGGGCCAATCAGCCCCAGCATTTT. Translation gives CASSLYGGANQPQHF. The chain has TRBV5-1 and TRBJ1-5; tentatively, D is TRBD1 (6 bases). This CDR3 is built from 15 residues. Looked up from germline, CDR1 is SGHRS and CDR2 is YFSETQ. Deletions cut 1 base from V and 3 bases from J, with 11 bases between.

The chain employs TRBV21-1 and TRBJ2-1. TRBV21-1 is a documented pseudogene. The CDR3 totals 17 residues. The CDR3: CASSKAVGRNLCNEQFF. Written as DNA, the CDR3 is TGTGCCAGCAGCAAAGCGGTGGGAAGGAACTTGTGCAATGAGCAGTTCTTC.

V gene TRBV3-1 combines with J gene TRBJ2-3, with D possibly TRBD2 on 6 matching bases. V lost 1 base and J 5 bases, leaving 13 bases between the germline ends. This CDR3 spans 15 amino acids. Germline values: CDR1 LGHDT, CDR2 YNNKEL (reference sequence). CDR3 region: CASSQGSLAQDTQYF. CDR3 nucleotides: TGTGCCAGCAGCCAAGGGTCACTAGCCCAAGATACGCAGTATTTT.

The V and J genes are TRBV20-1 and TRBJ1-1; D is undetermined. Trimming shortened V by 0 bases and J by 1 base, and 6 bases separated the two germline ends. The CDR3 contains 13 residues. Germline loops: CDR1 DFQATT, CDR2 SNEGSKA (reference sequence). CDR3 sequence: CSARDTTNTEAFF. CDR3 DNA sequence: TGCAGTGCTAGAGATACGACGAACACTGAAGCTTTCTTT.

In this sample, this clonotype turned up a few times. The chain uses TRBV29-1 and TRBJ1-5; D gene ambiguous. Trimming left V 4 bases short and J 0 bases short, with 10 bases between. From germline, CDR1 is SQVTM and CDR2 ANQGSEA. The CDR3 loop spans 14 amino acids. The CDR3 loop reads CSVGDGSSNQPQHF. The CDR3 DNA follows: TGCAGCGTTGGCGACGGCAGTAGCAATCAGCCCCAGCATTTT.

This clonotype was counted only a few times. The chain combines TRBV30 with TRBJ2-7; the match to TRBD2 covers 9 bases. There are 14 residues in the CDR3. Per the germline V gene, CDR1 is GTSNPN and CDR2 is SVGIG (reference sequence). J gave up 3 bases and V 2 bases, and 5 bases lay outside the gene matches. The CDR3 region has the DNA TGTGCCTGGAGTTATAGCGGGAGCGACTACGAGCAGTACGTC. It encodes CAWSYSGSDYEQYV.

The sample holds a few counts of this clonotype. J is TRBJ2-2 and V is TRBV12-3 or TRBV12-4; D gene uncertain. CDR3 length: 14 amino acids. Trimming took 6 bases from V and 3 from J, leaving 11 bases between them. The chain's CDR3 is CASRPELDTGELFF. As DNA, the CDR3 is TGTGCCAGCAGGCCAGAACTTGACACCGGGGAGCTGTTTTTT.

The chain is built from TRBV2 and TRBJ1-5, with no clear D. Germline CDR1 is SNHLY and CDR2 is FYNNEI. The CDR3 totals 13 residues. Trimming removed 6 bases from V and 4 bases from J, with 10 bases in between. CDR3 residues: CASSFLGNQPQHF. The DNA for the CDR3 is TGTGCCAGCAGCTTCTTAGGGAATCAGCCCCAGCATTTT.

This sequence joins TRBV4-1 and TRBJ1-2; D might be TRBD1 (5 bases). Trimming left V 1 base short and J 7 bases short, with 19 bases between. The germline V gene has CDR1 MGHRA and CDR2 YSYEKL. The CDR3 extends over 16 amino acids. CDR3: CASSQVGAGRIGGYTF. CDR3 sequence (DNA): TGCGCCAGCAGCCAAGTCGGGGCAGGGAGAATAGGTGGCTACACCTTC.

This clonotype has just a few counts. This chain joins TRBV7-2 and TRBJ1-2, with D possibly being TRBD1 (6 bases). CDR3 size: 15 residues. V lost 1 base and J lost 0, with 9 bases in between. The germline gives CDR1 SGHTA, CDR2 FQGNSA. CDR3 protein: CASSLGAGANYGYTF. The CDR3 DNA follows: TGTGCCAGCAGCTTAGGGGCAGGGGCTAACTATGGCTACACCTTC.

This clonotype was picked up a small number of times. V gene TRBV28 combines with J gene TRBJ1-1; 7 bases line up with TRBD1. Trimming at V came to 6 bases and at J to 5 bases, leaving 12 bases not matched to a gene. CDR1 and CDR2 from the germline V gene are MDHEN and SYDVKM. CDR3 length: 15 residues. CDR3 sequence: CASSHVRGRRTEAFF. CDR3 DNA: TGTGCCAGCAGCCACGTCAGGGGGAGAAGAACTGAAGCTTTCTTT.

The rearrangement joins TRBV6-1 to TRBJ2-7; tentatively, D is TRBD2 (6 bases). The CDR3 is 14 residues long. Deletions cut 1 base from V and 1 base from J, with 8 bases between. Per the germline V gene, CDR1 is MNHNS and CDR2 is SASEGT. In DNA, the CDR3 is TGTGCCAGCAGTGAAGTAGCGGATTCCTACGAGCAGTACGTC. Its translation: CASSEVADSYEQYV.

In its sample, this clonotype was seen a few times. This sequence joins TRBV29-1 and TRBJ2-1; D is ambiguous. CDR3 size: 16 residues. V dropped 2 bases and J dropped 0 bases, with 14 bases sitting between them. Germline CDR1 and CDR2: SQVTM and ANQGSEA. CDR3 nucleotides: TGCAGCGTTGAACTGCCTATAAGTAGCTCCTACAATGAGCAGTTCTTC. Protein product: CSVELPISSSYNEQFF.

CDR3 nucleotide sequence: TGCAGTGCTAGGGGGCCTAGCGGGGAGGGGGAGCTGTTTTTT. The encoded protein is CSARGPSGEGELFF. J is TRBJ2-2 and V is TRBV20-1; 9 bases match TRBD2. Trimming took 3 bases from V and 8 from J; bases not matched to a gene: 7. Germline V lookup: CDR1 DFQATT, CDR2 SNEGSKA (reference sequence). The CDR3 covers 14 residues.

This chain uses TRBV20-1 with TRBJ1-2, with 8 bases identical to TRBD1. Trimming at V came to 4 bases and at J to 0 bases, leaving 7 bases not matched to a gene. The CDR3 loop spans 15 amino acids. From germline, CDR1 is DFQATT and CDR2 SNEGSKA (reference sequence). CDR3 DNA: TGCAGTGCTACCGGACAGGGCTCATCTAACTATGGCTACACCTTC. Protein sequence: CSATGQGSSNYGYTF.

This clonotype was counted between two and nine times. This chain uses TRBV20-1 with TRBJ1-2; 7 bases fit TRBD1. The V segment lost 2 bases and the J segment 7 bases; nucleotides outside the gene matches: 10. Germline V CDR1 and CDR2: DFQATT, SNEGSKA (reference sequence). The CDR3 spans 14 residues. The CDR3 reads CSARLGQTAIGYTF. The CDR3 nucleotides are TGCAGTGCTAGACTGGGACAGACTGCGATTGGCTACACCTTC.